This T cell receptor beta chain was recovered during a study of CD8 T cells in Susac syndrome. The germline CDR1 and CDR2 sequences are KGHDR and SFDVKD. The CDR3 consists of 11 residues. Trimming stripped 6 bases from V and 4 bases from J, with 4 bases between. When the RNA was reverse transcribed, random hexamers were used with an input of 0.5 to 1 ug. TCRdb reprocessed the immunoSEQ multiplex PCR reads via MiXCR and lists one record per CDR3 protein. The profile covers 110,000 or so distinct CDR3 sequences, with approximately 96% appearing a single time and approximately 0.093% taken by the ten largest.

This chain links TRBV24-1 with TRBJ2-3; D uncertain. The source material was CD4+ T cells from PBMCs. This receptor was identified in a human donor in good health. CDR3 DNA sequence: TGTGCCACCAGTTATGCAGATACGCAGTATTTT. It specifies CATSYADTQYF.